The sequence of this TCR beta chain was determined in a study of response to subunit inactivated influenza vaccine. Study findings and constraints: Every seasonal influenza vaccination brings in few new T cells, the authors suggested.

This CDR3 is 14 amino acids long. Germline CDR1 is SQVTM and CDR2 is ANQGSEA. V lost 6 bases to trimming and J lost 9 bases; unmatched junction nucleotides: 17. To note about this clonotype: Its antigen is unknown.

MiXCR was run by TCRdb on the RT-PCR reads, yielding one entry per CDR3 protein. This table has approximately 570,000 distinct CDR3 sequences, roughly 8.2% appearing once. The rearrangement uses TRBV29-1 and TRBJ2-7, with 7 bases fitting TRBD1. This receptor was obtained from a man aged 50 to 75 who received an inactivated influenza vaccine. Source: PBMCs from blood, taken about 24 months after vaccination. This CDR3 is CSVTDPKTGSVQYF. The CDR3, as DNA: TGCAGCGTCACTGACCCGAAGACAGGGTCTGTGCAGTACTTC.